Here is one T cell receptor (beta chain) with its context. Its antigen is undetermined. The sample belongs to a study of CD8 T cell repertoires and HIV-1 epitope variants. For the study at large: Each of Twenty-five Gag and Nef epitope peptides stimulated a separate culture.

This CDR3 spans 12 amino acids. V lost 2 bases to trimming and J lost 5 bases, with 6 bases between them. Germline V lookup: CDR1 MNHEY, CDR2 SVGAGI. Only in-frame clones appear in the TCRdb table, and some are missing; sequencing was by immunoSEQ multiplex PCR. The data show over 4,000 clones, more than 60% seen once. This chain connects TRBV6-5 to TRBJ1-1; perhaps TRBD1 as D (5 bases). Sequenced material: cultured CD8+ T cells derived from PBMCs. This TCR was recovered from a male donor with HIV. The CDR3 loop is CASSYGGTEAFF. The CDR3 coding sequence is TGTGCCAGCAGTTACGGGGGAACTGAAGCTTTCTTT.